What follows are 15 T cell receptor beta chains derived from one specimen sequenced in a study of T cell responses to AZD1222 COVID-19 vaccine. Assay used: immunoSEQ multiplex PCR; TCRdb lists only in-frame clones, some missing. Among 90,000 to 100,000 clones listed, less than 85% were seen once. The sample consisted of peripheral blood, taken 28 days after the second AZD1222 dose. These receptors were collected from an adult who received the AZD1222 COVID-19 vaccine.

The chain links TRBV7-8 to TRBJ2-3; D might be TRBD1 (5 bases). CDR1 and CDR2 from the germline V gene are SGHVS and FQNEAQ. With 6 bases removed from V and 3 bases from J, the gap between germline ends came to 16 bases. There are 15 residues in the CDR3. For the CDR3, the DNA is TGTGCCAGCAGTTCCGGACAAAGCAAGACAGATACGCAGTATTTT. This gives the protein CASSSGQSKTDTQYF.

The chain carries TRBV7-9 and TRBJ1-1; 10 bases map to TRBD1. The CDR3 is 16 residues long. Losses at the gene ends were 4 bases for V and 0 bases for J; bases not matched to a gene: 5. CDR1 and CDR2 from the germline V gene are SEHNR and FQNEAQ (reference sequence). DNA for the CDR3: TGTGCCAGCAGCTACCCGGGACAGGGGATGAACACTGAAGCTTTCTTT. Residues: CASSYPGQGMNTEAFF.

Here the CDR3 DNA reads TGTGCCAGCAGTGGAAGCTACCGCCGTAGCTCCTACGAGCAGTACTTC. It is translated as CASSGSYRRSSYEQYF. The chain employs TRBV2 and TRBJ2-7; D gene uncertain. V lost 4 bases and J lost 0, with 16 bases in between. Germline CDR1 SNHLY, CDR2 FYNNEI. The CDR3 has 16 residues. The whole variable domain, remainder taken from reference TRBV2 and TRBJ2-7, is EPEVTQTPSHQVTQMGQEVILRCVPISNHLYFYWYRQILGQKVEFLVSFYNNEISEKSEIFDDQFSVERPDGSNFTLKIRSTKLEDSAMYFCASSGSYRRSSYEQYFGPGTRLTVT.

This chain connects TRBV6-1 to TRBJ2-5; 9 bases map to TRBD1. The CDR3 is 16 residues long. The ends lost 1 base at V and 5 bases at J; junction bases unmatched: 8. CDR1 MNHNS and CDR2 SASEGT come from the germline V gene. This chain's CDR3 is CASSEGQGGFVETQYF. In DNA form, the CDR3 reads TGTGCCAGCAGTGAAGGACAGGGGGGGTTTGTGGAGACCCAGTACTTC.

The V gene is TRBV5-1, the J gene TRBJ2-7; 7 bases fit TRBD1. Unmatched junction bases numbered 9, after V lost 4 bases and J lost 5 bases. CDR1 and CDR2 (germline): SGHRS, YFSETQ. The CDR3 has 14 amino acids. The CDR3 bases are TGCGCCAGCAGCCAACGACAGGGTACCCACGAGCAGTACTTC. Its protein product is CASSQRQGTHEQYF.

In this sample, this clone turned up a few times. The genes are TRBV28 and TRBJ1-5; D remains ambiguous. CDR1 and CDR2 from the germline V gene are MDHEN and SYDVKM. This CDR3 spans 14 amino acids. V gave up 1 base and J gave up 4 bases, with 8 bases separating them. CDR3 loop: CASSLLEGNQPQHF. Here the CDR3 DNA reads TGTGCCAGCAGTTTATTAGAGGGTAATCAGCCCCAGCATTTT.

The genes are TRBV6-2 or TRBV6-3 and TRBJ2-7; D is perhaps TRBD2 (6 bases). CDR1 is MNHEY and CDR2 is SVGEGT in the germline V gene. The CDR3 is made up of 18 amino acids. V was clipped by 0 bases and J by 2 bases, with 20 bases between them. The chain's CDR3 is CASSYSGEAGIITYEQYF. CDR3 sequence (DNA): TGTGCCAGCAGTTACTCGGGGGAGGCCGGGATTATTACCTACGAGCAGTACTTC.

The chain employs TRBV25-1 and TRBJ1-6; 7 bases agree with TRBD1. Germline V gives CDR1 MGHDK, CDR2 SYGVNS. The ends lost 2 bases at V and 9 bases at J; junction bases unmatched: 10. CDR3 length: 16 amino acids. The CDR3 DNA reads as TGTGCCAGCAGTGAAAGGACAGGTGTAAGTGGTTCACCCCTCCACTTT. Its protein product is CASSERTGVSGSPLHF.

J is TRBJ2-7 and V is TRBV5-1, with 10 bases aligning to TRBD2. CDR1 and CDR2 (germline): SGHRS, YFSETQ. The CDR3 contains 15 residues. J gave up 6 bases and V 7 bases, and 13 bases lay outside the gene matches. This CDR3 reads CASCWGLASSGEQYF. In DNA form, the CDR3 reads TGCGCCAGCTGCTGGGGACTAGCGAGTTCCGGCGAGCAGTACTTC.

This clone showed up just a few times. The V call is TRBV10-3, the J call TRBJ1-1, with TRBD1 matching 8 bases. This CDR3 contains 15 residues. V was clipped by 4 bases and J by 5 bases; unmatched bases: 9. Germline V lookup: CDR1 ENHRY, CDR2 SYGVKD. CDR3: CAISVRQGLDTEAFF. The CDR3 DNA follows: TGTGCCATCAGTGTCAGACAGGGGCTGGATACTGAAGCTTTCTTT.

V is TRBV7-9 and J is TRBJ2-2, with D unclear. The CDR3 contains 13 residues. With 5 bases removed from V and 6 bases from J, the gap between germline ends came to 10 bases. The germline CDR1 and CDR2 sequences are SEHNR and FQNEAQ (reference sequence). The CDR3, as DNA: TGTGCCAGCAGCGTCGGGTGGGCCGGGGAGCTGTTTTTT. Amino acid sequence: CASSVGWAGELFF.

The chain carries TRBV19 and TRBJ2-7; 8 bases fit TRBD2. V shed 3 bases, J shed 4 bases, and the junction held 11 bases outside the gene matches. The CDR3 consists of 16 residues. Germline loops: CDR1 LNHDA, CDR2 SQIVND (reference sequence). The CDR3 sequence is CASSILSGNGWYEQYF. The CDR3 DNA reads TGTGCCAGTAGTATCCTTAGCGGGAATGGTTGGTACGAGCAGTACTTC.

The chain links TRBV10-1 to TRBJ1-1; no reliable D call. V was trimmed by 6 bases and J by 7 bases, leaving 15 bases between them. Per germline, CDR1 WNHNN and CDR2 SYGVQD (reference sequence). The length of the CDR3 is 13 residues. The CDR3 DNA is TGCGCCAGCAGCGACGGGTCGTTGGGTGAAGCTTTCTTT. It is translated as CASSDGSLGEAFF.

The V and J genes are TRBV7-8 and TRBJ2-7; 9 bases map to TRBD2. Trimming at V came to 4 bases and at J to 2 bases, leaving 12 bases not matched to a gene. Germline V gene lookup returns CDR1 SGHVS and CDR2 FQNEAQ. This CDR3 region has 17 residues. CDR3 coding DNA: TGTGCCAGCAGCTCCCTCCTGGGACTAGCAGCGGCCTACGAGCAGTACTTC. It is translated as CASSSLLGLAAAYEQYF.

The table lists this clone with a few counts. V usage is TRBV9 and J usage is TRBJ2-7, with a weak D call TRBD2 (7 bases). This CDR3 region has 13 residues. Trimming left V 5 bases short and J 6 bases short, with 15 bases between. Germline V CDR1 and CDR2: SGDLS, YYNGEE. CDR3 sequence: CASSGTTGGEQYF. The CDR3 DNA sequence: TGTGCCAGCAGTGGGACAACGGGAGGCGAGCAGTACTTC.